This is a list of T cell receptor beta chains from one sample in a study of blood T cell repertoires in COVID-19. Some clones are missing from TCRdb's copy, which holds only in-frame ones; the method was immunoSEQ multiplex PCR. The sample lists 70,000 to 100,000 clones, around 85% occurring once. Sequenced material: peripheral blood. The receptors stem from a woman aged 55-69 years with COVID-19, enrolled during active disease. The CDR3 runs from the conserved cysteine through the conserved F or W. The order of the fields is CDR3 protein, CDR3 DNA, J gene, V gene, clone size, D gene. The D gene is left open where the match is weak. Expanded clones get a size class; other rows say once, few or many, or leave the size out.

cdr3_aa: CASSLSTVNGYTF
cdr3_nt: TGTGCCAGCAGCTTATCCACGGTGAATGGCTACACCTTC
j_call: TRBJ1-2
v_call: TRBV7-9
clone_size: -
d_call: -

cdr3_aa: CASSLDGGVSAQYF
cdr3_nt: TGTGCCAGCAGCTTAGATGGGGGGGTGTCTGCCCAGTACTTC
j_call: TRBJ2-5
v_call: TRBV11-2
clone_size: -
d_call: TRBD2

cdr3_aa: CASSQDRNRGVLKTQYF
cdr3_nt: TGTGCCAGCAGCCAAGATCGGAACCGGGGGGTTTTGAAGACCCAGTACTTC
j_call: TRBJ2-5
v_call: TRBV3-1/TRBV3-2
clone_size: -
d_call: TRBD2

cdr3_aa: CASSLATSGGEQYF
cdr3_nt: TGCGCCAGCAGCTTGGCGACTAGCGGGGGCGAGCAGTACTTC
j_call: TRBJ2-7
v_call: TRBV5-1
clone_size: -
d_call: TRBD2

cdr3_aa: CASSSRDRDEQFF
cdr3_nt: TGTGCCAGCAGCTCTCGGGACAGGGATGAGCAGTTCTTC
j_call: TRBJ2-1
v_call: TRBV11-2
clone_size: -
d_call: TRBD1

cdr3_aa: CASSTGSRNQPQHF
cdr3_nt: TGTGCCAGCAGTACAGGGTCTCGCAATCAGCCCCAGCATTTT
j_call: TRBJ1-5
v_call: TRBV6-1
clone_size: -
d_call: -

cdr3_aa: CASSSGGGRGYTF
cdr3_nt: TGTGCCAGCAGCTCAGGGGGCGGACGTGGCTACACCTTC
j_call: TRBJ1-2
v_call: TRBV6-5
clone_size: -
d_call: TRBD1

cdr3_aa: CAAGQGGFGQYF
cdr3_nt: TGTGCCGCCGGACAGGGGGGGTTCGGGCAGTACTTC
j_call: TRBJ2-7
v_call: TRBV6-5
clone_size: once
d_call: TRBD1

cdr3_aa: CASSSTYQPQHF
cdr3_nt: TGTGCCAGCAGCTCAACTTACCAGCCCCAGCATTTT
j_call: TRBJ1-5
v_call: TRBV7-9
clone_size: -
d_call: -

cdr3_aa: CASSQSDRGLGYTF
cdr3_nt: TGTGCCAGCAGCCAGTCCGACAGGGGGCTTGGCTACACCTTC
j_call: TRBJ1-2
v_call: TRBV3-1/TRBV3-2
clone_size: once
d_call: TRBD1

cdr3_aa: CASSSTGQETQYF
cdr3_nt: TGTGCCAGCAGCTCCACAGGGCAAGAGACCCAGTACTTC
j_call: TRBJ2-5
v_call: TRBV7-8
clone_size: once
d_call: -

cdr3_aa: CSVGQGKETQYF
cdr3_nt: TGCAGCGTTGGACAGGGAAAAGAGACCCAGTACTTC
j_call: TRBJ2-5
v_call: TRBV29-1
clone_size: -
d_call: TRBD1

cdr3_aa: CASSYAWGREAFF
cdr3_nt: TGTGCCAGCAGTTACGCCTGGGGGCGGGAAGCTTTCTTT
j_call: TRBJ1-1
v_call: TRBV6-2/TRBV6-3
clone_size: -
d_call: -

cdr3_aa: CASSDPDRGRHEQYF
cdr3_nt: TGTGCCAGTAGTGATCCCGACAGGGGGCGGCACGAGCAGTACTTC
j_call: TRBJ2-7
v_call: TRBV19
clone_size: -
d_call: TRBD1

cdr3_aa: CASSLYRGPYEQYF
cdr3_nt: TGTGCCAGCAGCTTATACAGGGGACCCTACGAGCAGTACTTC
j_call: TRBJ2-7
v_call: TRBV5-4
clone_size: -
d_call: TRBD1

cdr3_aa: CASSVLSGGPGDTQYF
cdr3_nt: TGTGCCAGCAGCGTACTCAGCGGGGGGCCGGGGGATACGCAGTATTTT
j_call: TRBJ2-3
v_call: TRBV9
clone_size: -
d_call: TRBD2

cdr3_aa: CSASHTGFMNTEAFF
cdr3_nt: TGCAGTGCTAGTCATACAGGCTTCATGAACACTGAAGCTTTCTTT
j_call: TRBJ1-1
v_call: TRBV20-1
clone_size: -
d_call: -

cdr3_aa: CAWSGAGGTYEQYF
cdr3_nt: TGTGCCTGGAGTGGGGCAGGGGGGACCTACGAGCAGTACTTC
j_call: TRBJ2-7
v_call: TRBV30
clone_size: -
d_call: -

cdr3_aa: CASSPGTERVYGYTF
cdr3_nt: TGTGCCAGCAGCCCAGGGACAGAAAGAGTATATGGCTACACCTTC
j_call: TRBJ1-2
v_call: TRBV7-2
clone_size: -
d_call: TRBD1

cdr3_aa: CASSPPAGVTYEQYF
cdr3_nt: TGTGCCAGCAGTCCACCGGCGGGGGTTACCTACGAGCAGTACTTC
j_call: TRBJ2-7
v_call: TRBV27
clone_size: -
d_call: TRBD2

cdr3_aa: CASSRRTGSGYTF
cdr3_nt: TGTGCCAGCAGCAGACGGACAGGGTCCGGCTACACCTTC
j_call: TRBJ1-2
v_call: TRBV7-8
clone_size: -
d_call: TRBD1

cdr3_aa: CASSSPQRAGATETQYF
cdr3_nt: TGTGCCAGCAGCTCACCCCAAAGGGCGGGGGCCACAGAGACCCAGTACTTC
j_call: TRBJ2-5
v_call: TRBV7-9
clone_size: -
d_call: -

cdr3_aa: CASSKTGLDGYTF
cdr3_nt: TGTGCCAGCAGTAAGACAGGGCTGGATGGCTACACCTTC
j_call: TRBJ1-2
v_call: TRBV7-3
clone_size: -
d_call: TRBD1

cdr3_aa: CASSQDPVLYNEQFF
cdr3_nt: TGCGCCAGCAGCCAAGATCCGGTTCTCTACAATGAGCAGTTCTTC
j_call: TRBJ2-1
v_call: TRBV4-3
clone_size: -
d_call: -

cdr3_aa: CASSLGLAGGQETQYF
cdr3_nt: TGTGCCAGCAGCCTGGGACTAGCGGGGGGCCAAGAGACCCAGTACTTC
j_call: TRBJ2-5
v_call: TRBV11-2
clone_size: -
d_call: TRBD2

cdr3_aa: CASSILVGELFF
cdr3_nt: TGTGCCAGCAGTATACTAGTCGGGGAGCTGTTTTTT
j_call: TRBJ2-2
v_call: TRBV6-5
clone_size: -
d_call: -

cdr3_aa: CASSPTALGETQYF
cdr3_nt: TGTGCCAGCAGTCCGACAGCGCTTGGGGAGACCCAGTACTTC
j_call: TRBJ2-5
v_call: TRBV27
clone_size: -
d_call: -

cdr3_aa: CASSGTGIRNQPQHF
cdr3_nt: TGTGCCAGTAGTGGGACAGGGATACGCAATCAGCCCCAGCATTTT
j_call: TRBJ1-5
v_call: TRBV19
clone_size: few
d_call: TRBD1

cdr3_aa: CASSHLNTEAFF
cdr3_nt: TGTGCCAGCAGTCATTTGAACACTGAAGCTTTCTTT
j_call: TRBJ1-1
v_call: TRBV2
clone_size: -
d_call: -

cdr3_aa: CASQGQLSTDTQYF
cdr3_nt: TGTGCCAGCCAGGGGCAGTTGAGCACAGATACGCAGTATTTT
j_call: TRBJ2-3
v_call: TRBV3-1/TRBV3-2
clone_size: -
d_call: -

cdr3_aa: CAIKSSTSNTGELFF
cdr3_nt: TGTGCCATCAAATCATCGACTAGCAACACCGGGGAGCTGTTTTTT
j_call: TRBJ2-2
v_call: TRBV10-3
clone_size: -
d_call: TRBD2

cdr3_aa: CAWSTGQGVDTGELFF
cdr3_nt: TGTGCCTGGAGTACCGGACAGGGGGTCGACACCGGGGAGCTGTTTTTT
j_call: TRBJ2-2
v_call: TRBV30
clone_size: -
d_call: TRBD1

cdr3_aa: CASSQPQGNYGYTF
cdr3_nt: TGTGCCAGCAGCCAACCCCAGGGCAACTATGGCTACACCTTC
j_call: TRBJ1-2
v_call: TRBV3-1/TRBV3-2
clone_size: -
d_call: -

cdr3_aa: CASSRGQAWGKLFF
cdr3_nt: TGTGCCAGCAGTCGAGGACAGGCTTGGGGAAAACTGTTTTTT
j_call: TRBJ1-4
v_call: TRBV6-2/TRBV6-3
clone_size: -
d_call: TRBD1

cdr3_aa: CASSLQGTGTEAFF
cdr3_nt: TGCGCCAGCAGCCTTCAGGGGACCGGCACTGAAGCTTTCTTT
j_call: TRBJ1-1
v_call: TRBV5-1
clone_size: once
d_call: -

cdr3_aa: CASSEYTGYNEQFF
cdr3_nt: TGTGCCAGCAGTGAATATACCGGGTACAATGAGCAGTTCTTC
j_call: TRBJ2-1
v_call: TRBV25-1
clone_size: -
d_call: -

cdr3_aa: CASSQPPISTGGLVRGTEAFF
cdr3_nt: TGCGCCAGCAGCCAACCCCCGATCTCAACAGGGGGCTTGGTTAGGGGCACTGAAGCTTTCTTT
j_call: TRBJ1-1
v_call: TRBV4-1
clone_size: -
d_call: TRBD1

cdr3_aa: CASSQEWGLQGPEKLFF
cdr3_nt: TGTGCCAGCAGCCAAGAGTGGGGATTACAGGGTCCTGAAAAACTGTTTTTT
j_call: TRBJ1-4
v_call: TRBV3-1/TRBV3-2
clone_size: -
d_call: -

cdr3_aa: CASSRRSAESSYNSPLHF
cdr3_nt: TGTGCCAGCAGCAGAAGATCGGCGGAAAGCTCCTATAATTCACCCCTCCACTTT
j_call: TRBJ1-6
v_call: TRBV9
clone_size: -
d_call: -

cdr3_aa: CASSPTGDNSPLHF
cdr3_nt: TGTGCCAGCTCACCGACAGGGGATAATTCACCCCTCCACTTT
j_call: TRBJ1-6
v_call: TRBV18
clone_size: -
d_call: TRBD1

cdr3_aa: CASSEARLAGLSSYEQYF
cdr3_nt: TGTGCCAGCAGTGAAGCGCGACTAGCGGGACTGAGCTCCTACGAGCAGTACTTC
j_call: TRBJ2-7
v_call: TRBV2
clone_size: -
d_call: TRBD2

cdr3_aa: CASSKNNRGLRETQYF
cdr3_nt: TGTGCCAGTAGTAAGAATAACAGGGGGCTGAGGGAGACCCAGTACTTC
j_call: TRBJ2-5
v_call: TRBV19
clone_size: -
d_call: TRBD1